This T cell receptor beta chain was retrieved from a study of glioma-infiltrating T cells after dendritic cell vaccination (TCRdb year 2016). Study-level background: A cohort of about 15 glioblastoma patients from Phase I and II dendritic cell vaccination trials was included, of whom 9 were newly diagnosed and 6 had recurrent disease. Between 2003 and 2012, patients were given autologous tumor lysate-pulsed dendritic cell vaccination. To make the vaccine, monocyte-derived dendritic cells were cultured for 7 to 8 days with IL-4 and GM-CSF and then pulsed overnight with autologous tumor lysate. Each patient was given three intradermal dendritic cell vaccine injections, spaced two weeks apart, in the arm below the axilla. Deep sequencing of TCR beta CDR3 regions was used to quantify tumor-infiltrating lymphocyte content and compare tumor and blood repertoires in dendritic cell-vaccinated glioblastoma patients. Survival after dendritic cell vaccination was correlated with TCR sequencing metrics, such as TIL content and the overlap between tumor and blood repertoires. Overall results and qualifications from the work: The response model built on TCR overlap across three groups was characterized as speculative, with prospective validation still needed. The cohort was small and heterogeneous, and full blood and tumor sets were available for few patients, with initial-recurrent tumor pairs available for even fewer patients. No direct relationship between TCR clonality and survival was found, suggesting a diverse polyclonal response may matter. After dendritic cell vaccination, a higher estimated pretreatment TIL content predicted longer time to progression and overall survival.

From the cysteine through the phenylalanine, the CDR3 covers 16 amino acids. The entry retains the CDR3 DNA only, 48 bases that are in frame from base 1. Trimming accounts for 1 base at V and 8 bases at J, while the number of junction bases matched to no gene is 9. The germline V gene provides CDR1 SGHTA and CDR2 FQGNSA. Explained via the paper, the time point label denotes: after dendritic cell vaccination, including at tumor progression/relapse. To be selected, patients needed enough residual fresh-frozen tumor tissue and more than two years of available survival data. Although molecular status otherwise differed among the glioblastoma patients, no patient had an isocitrate dehydrogenase mutation. PBMC were collected before vaccination, two weeks after the third vaccination, and at tumor progression when it occurred. Genomic DNA was extracted with the Qiagen DNeasy Blood extraction Kit. Using the immunoSEQ assay, TCRB CDR3 regions were amplified from approximately 1.9 micrograms of genomic DNA, or from all available DNA when less than that was on hand. Multiplex PCR used 60 forward primers for TCR V beta segments and 13 reverse primers for J beta segments. To estimate the number of reads per starting template, synthetic control templates were added to each sample at limiting dilution. Sequencing produced 87 bp reads on the Illumina HiSeq System. The original methods were these. To remove PCR and sequencing errors, closely related sequences were merged with a nearest neighbor algorithm. TCR overlap was measured as the percentage of unique tumor TCR beta sequences that were also present in the peripheral blood of the same patient. TCRdb limited this immuneACCESS table to in-frame rearrangements with V and J called. A share of clones is missing; checked studies link under half to unresolved V genes, and the rest is unexplained. V, J and clone size reflect that table, while D and trimming were determined from the DNA. The sample yields approximately 93,000 clones; roughly 85% were counted once. The ten largest clones represent about 8.5% of the sample.

Concerning this clone: What antigen it recognizes has not been identified. No base quality values were provided; no much bigger clone lies one nucleotide off.

This receptor was obtained from a human donor with glioblastoma. The chain joins TRBV7-2 to TRBJ2-3; 10 nucleotides in the junction match TRBD2. The material sequenced was blood, taken after dendritic cell vaccination. The CDR3 reads CASSLEAGGPRGTQYF. The DNA reads as follows: TGTGCCAGCAGCTTAGAAGCGGGGGGGCCGAGGGGTACGCAGTATTTT.